This T cell receptor (beta chain) stems from a study of T cells in Graves' hyperthyroidism and ophthalmopathy (dated by TCRdb to between 2018 and 2020). For the study in its entirety: Peripheral blood samples were taken at the time of initial diagnosis, prior to any treatment. To identify distinguishing TCR V-J signatures, a discovery cohort of 90 to 100 patients was used, comprising under 45 with Graves' ophthalmopathy and about 59 with stable Graves' hyperthyroidism. Prospective prediction of ophthalmopathy was tested in an independent validation cohort of 18 to 20 hyperthyroidism patients and 15 to 17 patients who later progressed to ophthalmopathy. For training and testing, the 100 or so patients in the discovery cohort were randomly divided in a 7:3 ratio. In addition, the study compared T-cell repertoires in thyroid tissue and in blood from five or six Graves' hyperthyroidism patients. Once sampling was done, hyperthyroidism patients were given methimazole at a starting dose of 30 mg daily, whereas ophthalmopathy patients were given high-dose intravenous methylprednisolone. The paper describes TCR Vbeta CDR3 sequencing of about 140 peripheral blood samples, made up of some 42 ophthalmopathy patients, roughly 75 hyperthyroidism patients and approximately 17 progressor patients. Results and caveats for the whole study, not just this receptor: In cross-validation, a model built on a 13 V-J signature told ophthalmopathy apart from stable hyperthyroidism with over 85% sensitivity and approximately 81% specificity, and in testing the same model reached 80%/75%. Most expanded thyroid clonotypes (frequency above 0.001) were also found in blood, which suggests that blood repertoires may mirror thyroid immune responses. In validation, progression to ophthalmopathy was predicted by the model with around 70% sensitivity and 72.22% specificity, a median of around 5.9 months before onset. No statistical method was used to fix the sample size in advance, and group allocation was not hidden from the investigators.

As regards this clonotype: Its antigen remains undetermined. It has no much larger one-base neighbor in the sample; base qualities were not kept.

Amplification of TCR beta CDR3 regions was carried out from RNA transcripts. The TCR CDR3 was subjected to a first round of RT-PCR using the HTBI primer set and the Qiagen OneStep RT-PCR kit. The libraries were constructed in a second round of multiplex PCR and then size-selected and purified. The libraries were sequenced on an Illumina HiSeq2000 using paired-end 100 bp reads. Under the source paper's analysis protocol: Raw data were processed with SOAPnuke, discarding reads with adapters, uncalled bases, mean Phred below 15, or no exact constant-primer or identifier match. High-quality paired reads were merged using COPE v1.2.5, and each unique nucleotide sequence was defined as a clonotype. Clonotypes were aligned to IMGT TRBV, TRBD and TRBJ reference segments using MiTCR v1.1. Analysis was restricted to V-J combinations with a frequency above 0.0001, which covered 98% to 99.2% of repertoires. The TCS score was defined as F50 (clonal expansion) divided by E x V (chaos), with BLOSUM62-based TCRdist calculated between CDR3 peptides within each V-J. Welch's t-statistics and random forest reduced 514 V-J features to some 14, which were used in a naive Bayes classifier (R e1071). The public reads were reprocessed in TCRdb via fastp at Q25 and MiXCR, keeping in-frame beta chains. Entries that share a CDR3 protein sequence are merged under the most common genes and DNA. TCRdb's processing, not the authors', yielded these V and J calls. This sample holds hundreds of thousands of distinct CDR3 sequences; around 19% were observed only once. The ten top clones hold around 15% of the sample.

Sequences PRHDT (CDR1) and FYEKMQ (CDR2) are obtained from the germline V gene (reference sequence). The CDR3 measures 15 amino acids from cysteine to phenylalanine. Just CDR3 DNA is preserved here, 45 bases in frame from base 1. Trimming at the junction amounts to 4 bases on V and 5 bases on J, and the germline ends lie 17 bases apart. Hyperthyroidism patients were newly diagnosed, had a disease duration of under 2 months, and were aged 18 to 65 years. Exclusion was applied to patients with uncontrolled infections, other autoimmune diseases, pregnancy or lactation. Diagnoses relied on clinical symptoms, serum thyroxine and TRAb, thyroid ultrasound and orbital computed tomography. Blood from progressor patients was collected at the time of first diagnosis with hyperthyroidism, before any ophthalmopathy symptoms had appeared. Ficoll-Paque density gradient centrifugation was used to isolate PBMCs from under 11 ml of fresh peripheral blood. Progressor patients were defined as those initially diagnosed with Graves' hyperthyroidism in whom ophthalmopathy developed during follow-up. Trizol reagent was used to extract total RNA, and RNA quality was then checked on an Agilent 2100 Bioanalyzer.

Recombination joined TRBV13 with TRBJ2-5, and TRBD1 may be the D gene, going by 6 matching bases. The clonotype was recovered from a woman between 45 and 60 years old with Graves' hyperthyroidism that later progressed to Graves' ophthalmopathy. The sample consisted of blood. The CDR3 in this case is CASSSRPTQGETQYF. The DNA sequence follows: TGTGCCAGCAGCTCTCGGCCCACGCAGGGGGAGACCCAGTACTTC.